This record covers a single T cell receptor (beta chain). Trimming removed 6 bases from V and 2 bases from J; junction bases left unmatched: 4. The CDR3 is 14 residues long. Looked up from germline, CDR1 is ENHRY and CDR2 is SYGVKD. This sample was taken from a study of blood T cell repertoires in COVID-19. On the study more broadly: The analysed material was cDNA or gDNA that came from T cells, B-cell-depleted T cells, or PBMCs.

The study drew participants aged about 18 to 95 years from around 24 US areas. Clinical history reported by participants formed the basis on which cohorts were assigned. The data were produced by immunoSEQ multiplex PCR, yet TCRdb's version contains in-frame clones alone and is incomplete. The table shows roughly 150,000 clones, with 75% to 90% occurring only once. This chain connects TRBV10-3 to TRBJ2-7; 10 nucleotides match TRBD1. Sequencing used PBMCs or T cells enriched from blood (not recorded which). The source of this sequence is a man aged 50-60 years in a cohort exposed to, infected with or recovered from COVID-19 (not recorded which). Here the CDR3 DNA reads TGTGCCATCAGGGGGGGACAGGGGCCCTACGAGCAGTACTTC. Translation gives CAIRGGQGPYEQYF.